The 17 T cell receptor beta chains below come from one sample, sequenced in a study of blood T cell repertoires in COVID-19. The table came from immunoSEQ multiplex PCR; TCRdb's copy has only in-frame clones and leaves some out. The table includes approximately 350,000 clones, 85% to 90% detected once. The sequenced material came from peripheral blood. The origin of the receptors is a woman in her sixties or seventies with COVID-19, enrolled during active disease.

The chain couples TRBV30 to TRBJ2-7; 8 bases align to TRBD2. Germline CDR1 GTSNPN, CDR2 SVGIG (reference sequence). V was clipped by 4 bases and J by 0 bases; unmatched bases: 2. This CDR3 is 13 amino acids long. Here the CDR3 DNA reads TGTGCCTGGATGGGACTAGGCTCCTACGAGCAGTACTTC. Translation: CAWMGLGSYEQYF. Full variable domain (remainder filled in from reference TRBV30 and TRBJ2-7): SQTIHQWPATLVQPVGSPLSLECTVEGTSNPNLYWYRQAAGRGLQLLFYSVGIGQISSEVPQNLSASRPQDRQFILSSKKLLLSDSGFYLCAWMGLGSYEQYFGPGTRLTVT.

The chain combines TRBV6-5 with TRBJ1-2; 11 bases line up with TRBD1. Germline loops: CDR1 MNHEY, CDR2 SVGAGI. J was trimmed by 8 bases and V by 0 bases; bases with no gene match: 8. This CDR3 is 16 amino acids long. CDR3 sequence (DNA): TGTGCCAGCAGTTACTCTTGGGGACAGGGGGGGAGAGGCTACACCTTC. Protein: CASSYSWGQGGRGYTF.

The chain joins TRBV29-1 to TRBJ2-1, with TRBD1 as a possible D gene (6 bases). The V end lost 3 bases, the J end lost 5 bases, and 11 bases lay between the germline ends. The CDR3 has 13 amino acids. From germline, CDR1 is SQVTM and CDR2 ANQGSEA. The CDR3 is CSVDTGSNNEQFF. DNA for the CDR3: TGCAGCGTTGATACAGGGAGCAACAATGAGCAGTTCTTC.

This clone was seen more than once but under ten times. The CDR3 region is CASSLTHGNTEAFF. The CDR3 coding sequence is TGTGCCAGCAGCCTCACTCACGGGAACACTGAAGCTTTCTTT. V gene TRBV7-2 combines with J gene TRBJ1-1; D call uncertain. There are 14 residues in the CDR3. Germline V gives CDR1 SGHTA, CDR2 FQGNSA. V gave up 5 bases and J gave up 1 base, with 11 bases separating them.

This chain joins TRBV19 and TRBJ1-4, with 10 bases lining up with TRBD1. Germline trimming cut 2 bases from V and 7 bases from J; bases unmatched to any gene: 1. The CDR3 covers 14 residues. Germline V gene data show CDR1 as LNHDA and CDR2 as SQIVND (reference sequence). In DNA, the CDR3 is TGTGCCAGTAGTATACGGACAGGGGGTGAAAAACTGTTTTTT. Residues: CASSIRTGGEKLFF.

This chain joins TRBV9 and TRBJ1-2; no clear D. The CDR3 extends over 14 amino acids. The V gene's germline CDR1 is SGDLS and CDR2 YYNGEE. Trimming took 2 bases from V and 3 from J, leaving 11 bases between them. Here the CDR3 DNA reads TGTGCCAGCAGCGTGGATGGGCCGGACTATGGCTACACCTTC. It is translated as CASSVDGPDYGYTF.

This clone has just one count. The chain employs TRBV6-1 and TRBJ1-5; tentatively, D is TRBD1 (6 bases). Germline V gives CDR1 MNHNS, CDR2 SASEGT. Trimming took off 3 bases at V and 0 bases at J, with 18 bases between the two ends. The CDR3 has 18 residues. CDR3 residues: CASSDYSGLRGSNQPQHF. CDR3 DNA sequence: TGTGCCAGCAGTGATTATTCAGGACTCAGGGGTAGCAATCAGCCCCAGCATTTT.

This sequence joins TRBV7-2 and TRBJ2-2, with D maybe TRBD1 (5 bases). The CDR3 length is 15 residues. Germline V gene lookup returns CDR1 SGHTA and CDR2 FQGNSA. Trimming took 3 bases from V and 6 from J, leaving 14 bases between them. Here the CDR3 DNA reads TGTGCCAGCAGCTTGCAGGGATGGTTTGCCGGGGAGCTGTTTTTT. Translating gives CASSLQGWFAGELFF.

This clone was picked up one time. This chain links TRBV4-1 with TRBJ1-6; D perhaps matches TRBD1 (6 bases). Trimming removed 6 bases at V and 10 bases at J, with 10 bases between. Germline CDR1 MGHRA, CDR2 YSYEKL. The CDR3 runs to 12 residues. The CDR3 DNA sequence: TGCGCCAGCAGGGGGGCCGGATCACCCCTCCACTTT. Translated, it gives CASRGAGSPLHF.

This chain joins TRBV2 and TRBJ2-3; 7 nucleotides agree with TRBD2. This CDR3 has 12 amino acids. Germline V lookup: CDR1 SNHLY, CDR2 FYNNEI. The CDR3 DNA reads as TGTGCTGTCGGGGGGAGCACAGATACGCAGTATTTT. Its translation: CAVGGSTDTQYF.

This chain connects TRBV24-1 to TRBJ1-3; 8 nucleotides match TRBD1. The germline V gene has CDR1 KGHDR and CDR2 SFDVKD. J lost 3 bases, V lost 3 bases, and 3 bases had no gene match. The CDR3 sequence is 15 residues long. The CDR3 nucleotides read TGTGCCACCAGTGATCCTGGACAGGGTGGAAACACCATATATTTT. Encoded protein: CATSDPGQGGNTIYF.

In nucleotides, the CDR3 is TGTGCCAGCAGCGTAGCCCCCCCGGGGACAGCTAACTATGGCTACACCTTC. As protein: CASSVAPPGTANYGYTF. V and J are TRBV9 and TRBJ1-2, with TRBD1 identical over 7 bases. The CDR3 runs 17 residues. Germline V lookup: CDR1 SGDLS, CDR2 YYNGEE. Losses at the gene ends were 0 bases for V and 0 bases for J; bases not matched to a gene: 8.

The chain has TRBV2 and TRBJ1-2, with 8 bases lining up with TRBD1. J lost 6 bases, V lost 6 bases, and 6 bases had no gene match. Germline lookup yields CDR1 SNHLY and CDR2 FYNNEI. This CDR3 has 13 amino acids. The CDR3 region is CASSSGGADGYTF. The DNA for the CDR3 is TGTGCCAGCAGCTCAGGGGGCGCGGATGGCTACACCTTC.

This chain links TRBV5-1 with TRBJ2-1; tentatively, D is TRBD1 (5 bases). Trimming removed 6 bases from V and 7 bases from J, with 23 bases in between. CDR1 SGHRS and CDR2 YFSETQ come from the germline V gene. This CDR3 is 16 amino acids long. CDR3 coding DNA: TGCGCCAGCACCCCGTGGGGCGGAGACCCCGCAAATGAGCAGTTCTTC. Protein product: CASTPWGGDPANEQFF.

This clone has at least ten counts. The chain has TRBV4-2 and TRBJ1-2; TRBD1 aligns across 7 bases. The trim removed 1 base at V and 4 bases at J, leaving 9 bases unmatched. The CDR3 covers 16 residues. Germline V lookup: CDR1 LGHNA, CDR2 YNFKEQ. The CDR3 here is CASSQVVRDSSYGYTF. The CDR3 nucleotides are TGTGCCAGCAGCCAAGTGGTCAGGGACAGCAGCTATGGCTACACCTTC.

The chain is built from TRBV5-1 and TRBJ1-2; perhaps TRBD1 as D (6 bases). Between the trimmed V and J ends, which lost 2 bases and 3 bases, there was a span of 11 bases. The germline CDR1 and CDR2 sequences are SGHRS and YFSETQ. The CDR3 has 14 amino acids. CDR3 nucleotide sequence: TGCGCCAGCAGCTTTGGACAGTACGACTATGGCTACACCTTC. This sequence encodes CASSFGQYDYGYTF.

A remark on this clone: The sample holds other DNA sequences that translate to the same CDR3. The V call is TRBV14, the J call TRBJ1-1; the match to TRBD1 covers 7 bases. Germline CDR1 SGHDN, CDR2 FVKESK. With 4 bases clipped from V and 1 base from J, the junction kept 0 bases outside the gene matches. The CDR3 consists of 13 residues. The CDR3 reads CASSRDRNTEAFF. Here the CDR3 DNA reads TGTGCCAGCAGCCGGGACAGGAACACTGAAGCTTTCTTT.